This note documents a single T cell receptor (beta chain) sequence. Its antigen remains unidentified. Base qualities are not recorded, but no much larger clone differs from it by a single base. The library was produced with RACE. Sequencing took place on a NextSeq 500. During library preparation, unique molecular identifiers were attached to individual cDNA molecules so that TCRs could be counted in a quantitative, reproducible way. From each blood RNA sample, both TCR alpha and TCR beta chains were sequenced. The published analysis was carried out like this. The median number of TCRs per sample was approximately 98,000, ranging from about 20,000 to 750,000. V, J and CDR3 annotation of the TCR reads was carried out using the Decombinator software suite. To make PS versus PT1 abundance plots, every sample was subsampled to the same number of TCRs (28,000). Expanded TCRs were defined as absent before sensitization and observed at least eight times at the 2-week time point. TCRdb passed the public sequencing reads through fastp at Q25 and MiXCR, retaining productive beta sequences. Rows with one shared CDR3 protein collapse into an entry with the most common genes and DNA. V and J calls and clone size were set by TCRdb, not the authors. Present in this sample are about 84,000 distinct CDR3 sequences, more than 9% of which were seen just once. The top ten hold less than 5% of the sample.

The data stem from a study of human T cells and chemical hapten exposure (dated by TCRdb to the early 2020s). For the study in its entirety: For sensitization, 2% DPC in acetone was applied to a 2 cm by 2 cm area of upper inner arm skin. Patients additionally received weekly therapeutic DPC doses to the scalp throughout the approximately 25-week study period. Patch tests used Finn chambers with 0.01% DPC on the upper back, scored after 6 days by International Contact Dermatitis Research Group standards. Alopecia areata with under or over 50% scalp involvement, alopecia totalis and alopecia universalis were represented in the patient cohort, which was mostly female. Libraries were pooled for sequencing, and variation in per-sample TCR yields was attributed mainly to small differences in library volumes within the pool. In alopecia patients, the study followed how the peripheral blood TCR repertoire changed in vivo over primary and secondary sensitization to diphenylcyclopropenone (DPC), a hapten. Blood samples were taken from patients before sensitization (week 0) and then at 2, 6 and about 24 weeks after DPC sensitization. Blood for TCR sequencing was provided by twenty-nine alopecia patients at one to four time points (pre-sensitization, 2, 6 and 24 weeks).

The paper as a whole reports these results and caveats: The number of PT1 expanded TCRs positively correlated with patch test score, significant at thresholds 8, 16 and 32 but not 4. The number of TCRs above 1 in 1000 frequency did not change with DPC sensitization; there was no evidence of global repertoire structure alterations. After repeated subsampling, the strength of the expansion versus patch-test correlation and the threshold at which it became significant changed. Compared with pre-sensitization or healthy control sets, expanded TCRs formed significantly more large CDR3 similarity clusters, which is consistent with antigen-driven responses. Because all patients had alopecia, a presumed autoimmune disease, the immune response of the patients might differ from that of healthy individuals.

The CDR3 runs 16 residues from the cysteine to the phenylalanine. Of all the DNA, just the CDR3 is kept, 48 bases in frame from base 1. Looking up the germline V gene yields CDR1 SGHDT and CDR2 YYEEEE. The germline V and J ends show losses of 0 bases and 0 bases respectively, and no gene match explains 6 bases of the junction. The time point label here, explained by the study, means: patch test 2, 6 weeks after DPC sensitization. The sample's treatment or condition label, decoded: therapeutic diphenylcyclopropenone sensitization with weekly scalp DPC. At every patch-test visit, the blood draw took place before the patch test was put on. Patients were eligible if aged 18 to 70, diagnosed with alopecia and judged suitable for DPC therapy, and pregnant patients were excluded. Unfractionated whole blood was collected in Tempus Blood RNA tubes, and total RNA was extracted from that blood.

The rearrangement joined TRBV5-6 to TRBJ2-7; 7 nucleotides in the junction match TRBD1. The source was whole blood, collected in connection with sensitization to the hapten diphenylcyclopropenone (DPC). The TCR originated in a woman aged 45 to 65 with alopecia areata. Some clones in this sample may be carry-over from other donors' samples. This receptor has the CDR3 CASSLGDRFRSYEQYF. The DNA reads TGTGCCAGCAGCTTGGGGGACAGATTCCGCTCCTACGAGCAGTACTTC.